This entry describes one T cell receptor beta chain. The data stem from a study of blood T cell repertoires in COVID-19. Overall study context: Researchers got acute and convalescent COVID-19 samples from the United States, Italy and Spain. Nucleic acid was either cDNA or gDNA, and it came from T cells, B-cell-depleted T cells, or PBMCs.

Seattle patients were enrolled while actively infected and followed longitudinally. TCRdb's table, derived via immunoSEQ multiplex PCR, lists solely in-frame clones and lacks some. Among 300,000 to 400,000 clones listed, more than 75% were seen once. The V end was cut by 5 bases, the J end by 4 bases, with 10 bases between. Germline V lookup: CDR1 KGHDR, CDR2 SFDVKD. The CDR3 contains 13 residues. The source is a woman in her sixties or seventies with COVID-19, enrolled during active disease. The sequencing input was peripheral blood. V usage is TRBV24-1 and J usage is TRBJ1-2; no clear D gene. The CDR3 DNA sequence: TGTGCCACCAGTGCAGGAGGGTCCTATGGCTACACCTTC. Its protein is CATSAGGSYGYTF.